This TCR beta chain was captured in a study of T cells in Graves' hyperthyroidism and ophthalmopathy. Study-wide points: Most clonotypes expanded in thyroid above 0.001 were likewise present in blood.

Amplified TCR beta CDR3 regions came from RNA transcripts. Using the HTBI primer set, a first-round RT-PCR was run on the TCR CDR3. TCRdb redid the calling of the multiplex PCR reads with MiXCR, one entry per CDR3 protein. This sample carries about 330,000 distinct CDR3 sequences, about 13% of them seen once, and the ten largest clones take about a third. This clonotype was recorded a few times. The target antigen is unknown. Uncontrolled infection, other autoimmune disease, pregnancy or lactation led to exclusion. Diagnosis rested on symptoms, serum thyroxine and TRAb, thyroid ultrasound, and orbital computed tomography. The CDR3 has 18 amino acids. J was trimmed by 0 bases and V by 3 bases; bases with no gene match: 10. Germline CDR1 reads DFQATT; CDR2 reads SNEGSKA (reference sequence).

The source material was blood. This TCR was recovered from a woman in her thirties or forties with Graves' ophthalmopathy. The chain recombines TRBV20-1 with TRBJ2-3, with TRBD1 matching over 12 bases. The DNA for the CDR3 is TGCAGTGCTAGCCTTTCCGGGACAGGGGGCGATAGCACAGATACGCAGTATTTT. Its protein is CSASLSGTGGDSTDTQYF.